Presented here are 6 T cell receptor beta chains from one specimen sequenced in a study of blood T cell repertoires in COVID-19. Assay: immunoSEQ multiplex PCR; the TCRdb copy retains only in-frame clones and omits some. Among more than 300,000 clones, roughly 88% were seen once, and the ten largest hold 1.5% to 2%. Material for sequencing was peripheral blood. The receptors shown here come from a woman aged 30 to 39 with COVID-19, enrolled during active disease.

The CDR3 sequence is CSASQGQVPLYGYTF. The DNA for the CDR3 is TGCAGTGCTAGTCAGGGACAGGTCCCGCTCTATGGCTACACCTTC. The chain links TRBV20-1 to TRBJ1-2; TRBD1 matches 8 bases. The CDR3 has 15 residues. V lost 3 bases and J lost 4; bases outside the gene matches: 10. CDR1 and CDR2 from the germline V gene are DFQATT and SNEGSKA (reference sequence).

This clone was seen just once. The genes are TRBV10-3 and TRBJ2-4; 7 bases map to TRBD1. Germline loops: CDR1 ENHRY, CDR2 SYGVKD. The V gene end was trimmed by 6 bases and the J gene end by 3 bases; junction bases not matched to a gene: 5. CDR3 size: 14 residues. CDR3 region: CAISPTGDKNIQYF. CDR3 sequence (DNA): TGTGCCATCAGCCCTACAGGGGACAAAAACATTCAGTACTTC.

This chain links TRBV6-2 or TRBV6-3 with TRBJ1-1, with a tentative D call TRBD1 (6 bases). The CDR3 contains 14 residues. Germline CDR1 and CDR2: MNHEY and SVGEGT. V lost 1 base, J lost 5 bases, and 11 bases lay in between. The CDR3 nucleotides are TGTGCCAGCAGTTACTTACAGGGAAGGACTGAAGCTTTCTTT. The encoded protein is CASSYLQGRTEAFF.

This chain joins TRBV3-1 (or the pseudogene TRBV3-2) and TRBJ1-2; 7 bases are a match to TRBD1. CDR3 length equals 16 residues. Germline V gives CDR1 LGHDT, CDR2 YNNKEL (reference sequence). V lost 1 base and J lost 4; bases outside the gene matches: 9. The CDR3 is CASSQGIYRGGYGYTF. In DNA form, the CDR3 reads TGTGCCAGCAGCCAAGGTATCTACAGGGGAGGCTATGGCTACACCTTC.

This chain links TRBV19 with TRBJ2-4, with TRBD2 matching over 9 bases. Germline CDR1 reads LNHDA; CDR2 reads SQIVND (reference sequence). V gave up 5 bases and J gave up 5 bases; unmatched junction bases: 7. The CDR3 contains 15 residues. Written as DNA, the CDR3 is TGTGCCAGTAGTGGCGCGGCTAGCGGGGAAAACATTCAGTACTTC. Translating gives CASSGAASGENIQYF.

The V gene is TRBV15, the J gene TRBJ2-5; TRBD2 matches 11 bases. CDR1 is LNHNV, CDR2 YYDKDF, per germline (reference sequence). The CDR3 totals 17 residues. The ends lost 0 bases at V and 2 bases at J; junction bases unmatched: 5. Here the CDR3 reads CATSRDLGLAEQETQYF. The CDR3 DNA reads as TGTGCCACCAGCAGAGATCTGGGACTAGCGGAACAAGAGACCCAGTACTTC. The full variable domain, with the rest looked up from reference TRBV15 and TRBJ2-5, is DAMVIQNPRYQVTQFGKPVTLSCSQTLNHNVMYWYQQKSSQAPKLLFHYYDKDFNNEADTPDNFQSRRPNTSFCFLDIRSPGLGDTAMYLCATSRDLGLAEQETQYFGPGTRLLVL.